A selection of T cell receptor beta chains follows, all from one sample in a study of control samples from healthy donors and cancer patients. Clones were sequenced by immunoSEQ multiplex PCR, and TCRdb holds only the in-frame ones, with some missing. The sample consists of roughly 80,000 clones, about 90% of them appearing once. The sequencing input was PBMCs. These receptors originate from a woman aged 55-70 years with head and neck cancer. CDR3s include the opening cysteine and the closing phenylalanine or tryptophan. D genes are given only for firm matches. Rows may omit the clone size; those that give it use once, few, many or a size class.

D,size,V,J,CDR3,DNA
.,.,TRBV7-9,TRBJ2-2,CASSNRGTGHTGELFF,TGTGCCAGCAGCAATAGAGGAACGGGGCACACCGGGGAGCTGTTTTTT
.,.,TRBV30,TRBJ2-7,CAWSTVLGYEQYF,TGTGCCTGGAGCACGGTTCTTGGGTACGAGCAGTACTTC
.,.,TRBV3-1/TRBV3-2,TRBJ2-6,CASSPRGQQEANVLTF,TGTGCCAGCAGCCCGAGGGGACAACAAGAGGCCAACGTCCTGACTTTC
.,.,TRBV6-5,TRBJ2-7,CASSSLTYEQYF,TGTGCCAGCAGTTCCCTCACCTACGAGCAGTACTTC
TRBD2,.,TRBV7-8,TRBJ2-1,CASSSPGTSSNEQFF,TGTGCCAGCAGCTCCCCCGGGACTAGCTCGAATGAGCAGTTCTTC
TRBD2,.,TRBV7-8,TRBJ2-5,CASSSRTSGDSQETQYF,TGTGCCAGCAGCTCCCGGACTAGCGGGGATTCCCAAGAGACCCAGTACTTC
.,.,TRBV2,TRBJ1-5,CASIGANSNQPQHF,TGTGCCAGCATAGGAGCAAATAGCAATCAGCCCCAGCATTTT
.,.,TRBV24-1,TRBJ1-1,CATSDLYYFKESGGLNTEAFF,TGTGCCACCAGTGATTTGTATTATTTTAAGGAATCGGGGGGATTGAACACTGAAGCTTTCTTT
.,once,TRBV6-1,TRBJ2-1,CASSEARGSYNEQFF,TGTGCCAGCAGTGAAGCTAGGGGGTCATACAATGAGCAGTTCTTC
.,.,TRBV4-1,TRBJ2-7,CASSQVQVRSSYEQYF,TGCGCCAGCAGCCAAGTTCAGGTGCGGAGCTCCTACGAGCAGTACTTC
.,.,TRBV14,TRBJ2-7,CASSQEEGPLARSSYEQYF,TGTGCCAGCAGCCAAGAGGAAGGCCCGCTAGCGCGTAGCTCCTACGAGCAGTACTTC
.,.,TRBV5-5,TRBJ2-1,CASSLTGLTYNEQFF,TGTGCCAGCAGCTTAACGGGACTTACCTACAATGAGCAGTTCTTC
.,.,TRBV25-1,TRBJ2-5,CASSEYGRGNIETQYF,TGTGCCAGCAGTGAATACGGACGGGGGAATATAGAGACCCAGTACTTC
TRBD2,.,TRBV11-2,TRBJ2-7,CASSLRFLSGRSVYEQYF,TGTGCCAGCAGCCTTCGGTTTTTGAGCGGGAGAAGTGTCTACGAGCAGTACTTC
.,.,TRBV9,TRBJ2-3,CASSPDSTDTQYF,TGTGCCAGCAGCCCCGACAGCACAGATACGCAGTATTTT
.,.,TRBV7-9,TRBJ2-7,CASSFFYGSVQSYEQYF,TGTGCCAGCAGCTTCTTCTATGGGTCTGTACAATCCTACGAGCAGTACTTC
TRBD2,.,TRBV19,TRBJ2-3,CASSAGLAGPGADTQYF,TGTGCCAGTAGTGCAGGACTAGCGGGGCCCGGGGCAGATACGCAGTATTTT
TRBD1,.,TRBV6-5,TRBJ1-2,CASLGRGLGYGYTF,TGTGCTAGTTTGGGCAGGGGGCTAGGCTATGGCTACACCTTC
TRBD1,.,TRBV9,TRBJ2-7,CASSAGTGLTYEQYF,TGTGCCAGCAGCGCAGGGACAGGGCTCACCTACGAGCAGTACTTC
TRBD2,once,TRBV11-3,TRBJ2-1,CASSLDGGGSGRYNEQFF,TGTGCCAGCAGCTTAGACGGCGGGGGTAGCGGGAGATACAATGAGCAGTTCTTC
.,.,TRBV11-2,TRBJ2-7,CASSGRRSYEQYF,TGTGCCAGCTCGGGCCGGCGTTCCTACGAGCAGTACTTC
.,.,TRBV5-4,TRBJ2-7,CASSHVAGLPLYEQYF,TGTGCCAGCAGCCACGTCGCGGGACTCCCCCTCTACGAGCAGTACTTC
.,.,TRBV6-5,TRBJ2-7,CASSYLWEQYF,TGTGCCAGCAGTTACCTTTGGGAGCAGTACTTC
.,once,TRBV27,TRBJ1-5,CASSPYRDSFGNQPQHF,TGTGCCAGCAGTCCCTACCGGGACTCCTTCGGGAATCAGCCCCAGCATTTT
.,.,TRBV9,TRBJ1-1,CASSVGPGNTEAFF,TGTGCCAGCAGCGTAGGGCCGGGAAACACTGAAGCTTTCTTT
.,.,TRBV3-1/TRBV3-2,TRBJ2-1,CASSQVWDSYNEQFF,TGTGCCAGCAGCCAAGTATGGGATTCCTACAATGAGCAGTTCTTC
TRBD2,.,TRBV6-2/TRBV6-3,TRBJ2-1,CASSYSATSGTYNEQFF,TGTGCCAGCAGTTACTCCGCGACTAGCGGGACTTACAATGAGCAGTTCTTC
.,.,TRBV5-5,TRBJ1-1,CASSSRGGVMMREAFF,TGTGCCAGCAGCTCCAGGGGCGGGGTTATGATGCGCGAAGCTTTCTTT
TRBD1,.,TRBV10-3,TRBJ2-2,CAIRGTGNTGELFF,TGTGCCATCAGGGGGACAGGGAACACCGGGGAGCTGTTTTTT
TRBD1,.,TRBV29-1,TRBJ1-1,CSVPDTRGSTEAFF,TGCAGCGTTCCCGATACCAGGGGGTCCACTGAAGCTTTCTTT
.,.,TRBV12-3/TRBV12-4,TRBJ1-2,CASSTPGYYGYTF,TGTGCCAGCAGCACTCCAGGGTACTATGGCTACACCTTC
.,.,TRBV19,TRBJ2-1,CASSKEPASSGNYNEQFF,TGTGCCAGTAGTAAAGAGCCGGCGTCGAGCGGAAATTACAATGAGCAGTTCTTC
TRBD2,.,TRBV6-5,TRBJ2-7,CASTGGTTYEQYF,TGTGCCAGCACCGGCGGGACTACTTACGAGCAGTACTTC
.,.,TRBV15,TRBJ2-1,CATSRPRPSSYNEQFF,TGTGCCACCAGCAGACCTAGACCGAGCTCCTACAATGAGCAGTTCTTC
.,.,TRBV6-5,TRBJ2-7,CASSYSRGDGYEQYF,TGTGCCAGCAGTTACTCGAGGGGGGATGGCTACGAGCAGTACTTC
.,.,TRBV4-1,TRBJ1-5,CASSQDLWVWQPQHF,TGCGCCAGCAGCCAAGATCTCTGGGTTTGGCAGCCCCAGCATTTT
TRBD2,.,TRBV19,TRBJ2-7,CASSLTPDRLAGPPTRYEQYF,TGTGCCAGTAGTCTAACCCCCGATCGACTAGCGGGACCCCCCACGCGCTACGAGCAGTACTTC
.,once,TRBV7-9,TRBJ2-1,CASSLGANEQFF,TGTGCCAGCAGCTTAGGTGCGAATGAGCAGTTCTTC
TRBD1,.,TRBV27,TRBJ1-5,CASSLRGQSNQPQHF,TGTGCCAGCAGTTTACGGGGACAGAGCAATCAGCCCCAGCATTTT
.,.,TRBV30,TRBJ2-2,CAWSVVRGVGGELFF,TGTGCCTGGAGTGTTGTCAGGGGAGTGGGCGGGGAGCTGTTTTTT
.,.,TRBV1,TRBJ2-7,CTSSHRLAESSYEQYF,TGCACCAGCAGCCATCGACTAGCGGAGAGCTCCTACGAGCAGTACTTC
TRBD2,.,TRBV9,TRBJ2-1,CASSRTSGVYNEQFF,TGTGCCAGCAGCAGGACTAGCGGGGTCTACAATGAGCAGTTCTTC
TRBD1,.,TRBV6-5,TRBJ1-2,CASSYRTDRAYGYTF,TGTGCCAGCAGTTACCGAACAGACAGGGCGTATGGCTACACCTTC
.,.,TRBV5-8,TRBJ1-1,CASSPVGAGAFF,TGTGCCAGCAGCCCCGTTGGCGCTGGCGCTTTCTTT
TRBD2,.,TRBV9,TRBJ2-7,CASRGGSPHEQYF,TGTGCCAGCAGGGGCGGGAGTCCCCACGAGCAGTACTTC
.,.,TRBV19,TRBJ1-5,CASTSSNQPQHF,TGTGCCAGTACATCCAGCAATCAGCCCCAGCATTTT
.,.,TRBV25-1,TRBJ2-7,CASAGRGQSRYEQYF,TGTGCCAGCGCCGGGAGGGGACAGAGTCGATACGAGCAGTACTTC
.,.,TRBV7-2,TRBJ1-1,CATRLFGAPNTEAFF,TGTGCCACTCGCCTATTCGGGGCGCCGAACACTGAAGCTTTCTTT
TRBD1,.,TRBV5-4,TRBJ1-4,CASSSQGAGEKLFF,TGTGCCAGCAGCTCCCAGGGGGCTGGTGAAAAACTGTTTTTT
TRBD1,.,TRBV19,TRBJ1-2,CASSSEDREDGYTF,TGTGCCAGTAGTTCCGAGGACAGGGAGGATGGCTACACCTTC
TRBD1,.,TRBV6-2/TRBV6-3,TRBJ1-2,CASSNDRVGYTF,TGTGCCAGCAGCAACGACAGGGTTGGCTACACCTTC
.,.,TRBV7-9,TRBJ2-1,CASSLALYNEQFF,TGTGCCAGCAGCTTAGCCCTCTACAATGAGCAGTTCTTC